The 31 T cell receptor beta chains below come from one sample, sequenced in a study of shared clonotypes between healthy human individuals. Method: immunoSEQ multiplex PCR; TCRdb's copy keeps in-frame clones and lacks some. This sample has under 350,000 clones, with around 87% found just once. Sequencing was performed on memory CD8+ T cells sorted from blood. Specified subset: CD45RO+ cells pooled with CCR7-negative TemRA cells. The source of these receptors is a man aged 18 to 30 in good health.

V is TRBV27 and J is TRBJ1-1; no clear D. This CDR3 is 14 amino acids long. The germline V gene encodes CDR1 MNHEY and CDR2 SMNVEV (reference sequence). V gave up 6 bases and J gave up 4 bases, with 15 bases separating them. The CDR3 region has the DNA TGTGCCAGCAGACCCTCCGGCGCGGGCACTGAAGCTTTCTTT. Amino acids: CASRPSGAGTEAFF.

The CDR3 region has the DNA TGTGCCAGCAGCTTTCCCGGGCCACAGGGGGGCTACGAGCAGTACTTC. This translates into CASSFPGPQGGYEQYF. The V and J genes are TRBV7-2 and TRBJ2-7, with TRBD1 identical over 8 bases. Germline V lookup: CDR1 SGHTA, CDR2 FQGNSA. The CDR3 is made up of 16 amino acids. Trimming removed 3 bases from V and 3 bases from J; junction bases left unmatched: 10.

The CDR3, as DNA: TGCAGTGCTAGGGCGGTAGGGACCCAGTACTTC. This translates into CSARAVGTQYF. V is TRBV20-1 and J is TRBJ2-5; D uncertain. The V gene's germline CDR1 is DFQATT and CDR2 SNEGSKA (reference sequence). Trimming cost V 3 bases and J 7 bases, with 9 bases left between them. This CDR3 spans 11 amino acids.

The chain's CDR3 is CASSLYEGGTDTQYF. The CDR3 coding sequence is TGTGCCAGCAGCTTGTACGAGGGGGGCACAGATACGCAGTATTTT. V gene TRBV7-9 combines with J gene TRBJ2-3; tentative D call: TRBD1 (6 bases). The ends were cut back, 3 bases at V and 1 base at J, with 11 bases in the middle. Germline CDR1 and CDR2: SEHNR and FQNEAQ (reference sequence). This CDR3 region has 15 residues.

This chain joins TRBV28 and TRBJ2-5; D is uncertain. V lost 1 base, J lost 5 bases, and 14 bases lay in between. Germline CDR1 is MDHEN and CDR2 is SYDVKM. This CDR3 contains 15 residues. Written as DNA, the CDR3 is TGTGCCAGCAGTTTATCACGCCTGACATGGGAGACCCAGTACTTC. Translating gives CASSLSRLTWETQYF.

The chain uses TRBV2 and TRBJ2-5; 7 nucleotides match TRBD1. Germline CDR1 and CDR2: SNHLY and FYNNEI. V lost 8 bases, J lost 2 bases, and 8 bases stayed unmatched. The CDR3 contains 14 residues. DNA of the CDR3: TGTGCCAGCCGACAGGGCGGAGAACAAGAGACCCAGTACTTC. This encodes CASRQGGEQETQYF. Full variable domain (missing parts from reference TRBV2 and TRBJ2-5): EPEVTQTPSHQVTQMGQEVILRCVPISNHLYFYWYRQILGQKVEFLVSFYNNEISEKSEIFDDQFSVERPDGSNFTLKIRSTKLEDSAMYFCASRQGGEQETQYFGPGTRLLVL.

In its sample, this clone was seen a few times. V is TRBV28 and J is TRBJ2-7; perhaps D is TRBD1 or TRBD2 (5 bases each). The CDR3 contains 15 residues. The germline gives CDR1 MDHEN, CDR2 SYDVKM. The germline V and J ends were trimmed by 4 bases and 2 bases, with 15 bases remaining between them. The CDR3, as DNA: TGTGCCAGCAGTTCTCGGGAAATGGGACCCTACGAGCAGTACTTC. Protein sequence: CASSSREMGPYEQYF. Looking up the rest from reference TRBV28 and TRBJ2-7 gives the full variable domain: DVKVTQSSRYLVKRTGEKVFLECVQDMDHENMFWYRQDPGLGLRLIYFSYDVKMKEKGDIPEGYSVSREKKERFSLILESASTNQTSMYLCASSSREMGPYEQYFGPGTRLTVT.

V and J are TRBV10-3 and TRBJ2-7; 8 nucleotides align to TRBD1. Germline V gene sequence: CDR1 ENHRY, CDR2 SYGVKD. The CDR3 sequence is 15 residues long. After removal of 11 bases from V and 3 bases from J, the junction contained 15 bases not matched to a gene. The CDR3 here is CASTIWTGRLYEQYF. CDR3 sequence (DNA): TGTGCCTCGACGATTTGGACAGGGCGACTCTACGAGCAGTACTTC.

A single count supports this clone. CDR3 sequence: CASSQNQGTYNEQFF. The CDR3 nucleotides are TGTGCCAGCAGTCAAAACCAGGGGACCTACAATGAGCAGTTCTTC. The chain combines TRBV6-6 with TRBJ2-1, with D tentatively TRBD1 (6 bases). The CDR3 is 15 amino acids. Deletions cut 5 bases from V and 2 bases from J, with 13 bases between. Germline loops: CDR1 MNHNY, CDR2 SVGAGI (reference sequence).

The gene calls are TRBV5-1 and TRBJ2-7; TRBD2 aligns across 8 bases. CDR1 is SGHRS and CDR2 is YFSETQ in the germline V gene. CDR3 size: 11 residues. The CDR3 DNA is TGCGCATCGGGAGGGGGCTACGAGCAGTACTTC. Translation gives CASGGGYEQYF.

The rearrangement uses TRBV27 and TRBJ2-1; D gene ambiguous. CDR1 and CDR2 (germline): MNHEY, SMNVEV (reference sequence). V gave up 4 bases and J gave up 7 bases, with 8 bases separating them. The CDR3 consists of 12 residues. The CDR3 DNA is TGTGCCAGCAGTTCCACCCATAATGAGCAGTTCTTC. Its translation is CASSSTHNEQFF.

The rearrangement uses TRBV11-2 and TRBJ2-7; TRBD2 matches at 10 bases. The CDR3 loop spans 16 amino acids. The germline V gene encodes CDR1 SGHAT and CDR2 FQNNGV. After removal of 1 base from V and 3 bases from J, the junction contained 6 bases not matched to a gene. Here the CDR3 reads CASSLAERGGHYEQYF. CDR3 nucleotide sequence: TGTGCCAGCAGCTTAGCGGAGCGGGGGGGCCACTACGAGCAGTACTTC.

A single count supports this clone. The chain joins TRBV20-1 to TRBJ2-3; D gene unclear. Trimming removed 3 bases at V and 4 bases at J, with 2 bases between. This CDR3 contains 10 residues. Germline V gene data show CDR1 as DFQATT and CDR2 as SNEGSKA (reference sequence). The CDR3 region has the DNA TGCAGTGCTAGGGCAGATACGCAGTATTTT. It translates to CSARADTQYF.

CDR3 in amino acids: CASRADRGDYEQYF. The CDR3 DNA is TGTGCCAGCAGAGCAGACAGGGGGGACTACGAGCAGTACTTC. The rearrangement uses TRBV2 and TRBJ2-7; 9 bases map to TRBD1. The germline CDR1 and CDR2 sequences are SNHLY and FYNNEI. The CDR3 totals 14 residues. Losses at the gene ends were 6 bases for V and 3 bases for J; bases not matched to a gene: 6.

The CDR3 region has the DNA TGTGCCAGCAGCCGGGACGGCTACGAGCAGTACTTC. Protein product: CASSRDGYEQYF. The rearrangement joins TRBV7-6 to TRBJ2-7; D may be TRBD1 or TRBD2 (5 bases each). There are 12 residues in the CDR3. The germline V gene encodes CDR1 SGHVS and CDR2 FNYEAQ. With 5 bases removed from V and 3 bases from J, the gap between germline ends came to 8 bases.

In regard to this clone: Other DNA sequences in this specimen translate into the identical CDR3. V usage is TRBV4-3 and J usage is TRBJ1-1; D gene unclear. Trimming left V 4 bases short and J 7 bases short, with 10 bases between. CDR3 length: 12 amino acids. Germline V lookup: CDR1 LGHNA, CDR2 YSLEER. CDR3 bases: TGCGCCAGCAGCCCCGGCGGCAGTGAAGCTTTCTTT. Translation gives CASSPGGSEAFF.

The gene calls are TRBV2 and TRBJ2-2; the D is unclear. The CDR3 sequence is 11 residues long. Germline assignment: CDR1 SNHLY and CDR2 FYNNEI. V was pared by 7 bases and J by 6 bases, with 6 bases between. The DNA of the CDR3 is TGTGCCAGCAAGGGTTCCGGGGAGCTGTTTTTT. Protein: CASKGSGELFF.

This chain links TRBV10-1 with TRBJ2-4; D is undetermined. This CDR3 is built from 19 residues. From germline, CDR1 is WNHNN and CDR2 SYGVQD (reference sequence). V shed 1 base and J shed 1 base, with 20 bases lying between them. In DNA form, the CDR3 reads TGCGCCAGCAGTGAGTATGGTGGGAAACCATTGAGGGCCAAAAACATTCAGTACTTC. Amino acid sequence: CASSEYGGKPLRAKNIQYF.

The chain joins TRBV5-1 to TRBJ1-1, with TRBD1 matching 8 bases. The CDR3 is 18 residues long. In germline, CDR1 is SGHRS, CDR2 YFSETQ. The V segment lost 0 bases and the J segment 1 base; nucleotides outside the gene matches: 11. CDR3 coding DNA: TGCGCCAGCAGCTTGGGTTGGGGGGACAGGAGCCCGAACACTGAAGCTTTCTTT. Amino acid sequence: CASSLGWGDRSPNTEAFF.

Here the CDR3 reads CSVEQGDLRETQYF. For the CDR3, the DNA is TGCAGCGTTGAACAGGGCGACTTGAGGGAGACCCAGTACTTC. V is TRBV29-1 and J is TRBJ2-5; maybe TRBD1 (5 bases). This CDR3 has 14 amino acids. Germline lookup yields CDR1 SQVTM and CDR2 ANQGSEA. Trimming took off 2 bases at V and 5 bases at J, with 15 bases between the two ends.

Worth noting for this clone: A much larger clone differs from this one at a single base, so this may be a read error. The V call is TRBV11-2, the J call TRBJ1-6; perhaps TRBD1 as D (6 bases). Per the germline V gene, CDR1 is SGHAT and CDR2 is FQNNGV. V lost 1 base and J 7 bases, leaving 8 bases between the germline ends. This CDR3 comprises 14 residues. The CDR3 DNA sequence: TGTGCCAGCAGCTTAGGGCAGGGGAATTCACCCCTCCACTTT. Its protein product is CASSLGQGNSPLHF.

The chain carries TRBV2 and TRBJ1-6, with TRBD1 matching 8 bases. The CDR3 extends over 14 amino acids. With 6 bases clipped from V and 8 bases from J, the junction kept 6 bases outside the gene matches. Per germline, CDR1 SNHLY and CDR2 FYNNEI. The CDR3 loop reads CASSSTGVDSPLHF. The CDR3 coding sequence is TGTGCCAGCAGCTCGACAGGGGTGGATTCACCCCTCCACTTT. The full variable domain, with the rest looked up from reference TRBV2 and TRBJ1-6, is EPEVTQTPSHQVTQMGQEVILRCVPISNHLYFYWYRQILGQKVEFLVSFYNNEISEKSEIFDDQFSVERPDGSNFTLKIRSTKLEDSAMYFCASSSTGVDSPLHFGNGTRLTVT.

The chain employs TRBV10-3 and TRBJ1-5; 7 bases match TRBD1. With 4 bases clipped from V and 0 bases from J, the junction kept 9 bases outside the gene matches. Looked up from germline, CDR1 is ENHRY and CDR2 is SYGVKD. The CDR3 runs 17 residues. This chain's CDR3 is CAISARDSEYSNQPQHF. DNA for the CDR3: TGTGCCATCAGTGCTAGGGACAGTGAGTATAGCAATCAGCCCCAGCATTTT.

This rearrangement joins TRBV27 to TRBJ2-7; D ambiguous. The germline gives CDR1 MNHEY, CDR2 SMNVEV (reference sequence). The CDR3 consists of 13 residues. The V end lost 5 bases, the J end lost 3 bases, and 11 bases lay between the germline ends. CDR3 in amino acids: CASSTARDYEQYF. The CDR3 DNA reads TGTGCCAGCAGTACTGCTAGGGACTACGAGCAGTACTTC.

The V gene is TRBV18, the J gene TRBJ2-7, with 9 bases that match TRBD2. The V and J ends lost 3 bases and 3 bases, in that order; junction bases with no gene match: 9. The CDR3 length is 16 residues. Germline lookup yields CDR1 KGHSH and CDR2 LQKENI. CDR3: CASSPQRRGRGYEQYF. The CDR3 coding sequence is TGTGCCAGCTCACCGCAGAGGCGCGGGAGGGGCTACGAGCAGTACTTC.

The genes are TRBV25-1 and TRBJ2-5; no firm D call. The V and J ends lost 7 bases and 5 bases respectively, with 20 bases between them. The CDR3 length is 15 residues. The germline CDR1 and CDR2 sequences are MGHDK and SYGVNS. The CDR3 spells CASTVLQLGIETQYF. The CDR3 DNA follows: TGTGCCAGCACAGTCCTACAGTTAGGAATTGAGACCCAGTACTTC.

The chain employs TRBV27 and TRBJ2-7; 10 bases agree with TRBD2. V was clipped by 7 bases and J by 7 bases; unmatched bases: 7. This CDR3 region has 13 residues. Germline assignment: CDR1 MNHEY and CDR2 SMNVEV (reference sequence). The CDR3 spells CASTVAGGWEQYF. The CDR3 nucleotides are TGTGCCAGCACGGTAGCGGGGGGATGGGAGCAGTACTTC.

The genes are TRBV18 and TRBJ1-1; D ambiguous. In germline, CDR1 is KGHSH, CDR2 LQKENI. Trimming took off 2 bases at V and 0 bases at J, with 10 bases between the two ends. The CDR3 extends over 15 amino acids. The CDR3 DNA reads as TGTGCCAGCTCACCAGTGCGACTCGTGAACACTGAAGCTTTCTTT. As protein: CASSPVRLVNTEAFF.

The chain combines TRBV30 with TRBJ2-7; unclear D gene. The CDR3 sequence is 15 residues long. The V and J ends lost 0 bases and 0 bases respectively, with 12 bases between them. Germline V gene data show CDR1 as GTSNPN and CDR2 as SVGIG (reference sequence). CDR3 in DNA: TGTGCCTGGAGTGTAAGGCACGGTAGCTCCTACGAGCAGTACTTC. Amino acid sequence: CAWSVRHGSSYEQYF.

With respect to this clone: Within the sample, other DNA sequences also encode this same CDR3. The chain combines TRBV9 with TRBJ2-7; a weak D match, TRBD2 (5 bases). In germline, CDR1 is SGDLS, CDR2 YYNGEE. Deletions cut 0 bases from V and 1 base from J, with 11 bases between. This CDR3 region has 15 residues. DNA for the CDR3: TGTGCCAGCAGCGTAGGTCTGTCGGGGTCCTACGAGCAGTACTTC. Amino acid sequence: CASSVGLSGSYEQYF.

V and J are TRBV23-1 and TRBJ2-2; D is possibly TRBD1 or TRBD2 (5 bases each). TRBV23-1 is recorded as an ORF, its role being uncertain. CDR3 length: 15 residues. With 7 bases removed from V and 2 bases from J, the gap between germline ends came to 14 bases. CDR3 residues: CASIRGQGNTGELFF. The CDR3 DNA is TGCGCCAGCATCAGAGGGCAGGGAAACACCGGGGAGCTGTTTTTT.